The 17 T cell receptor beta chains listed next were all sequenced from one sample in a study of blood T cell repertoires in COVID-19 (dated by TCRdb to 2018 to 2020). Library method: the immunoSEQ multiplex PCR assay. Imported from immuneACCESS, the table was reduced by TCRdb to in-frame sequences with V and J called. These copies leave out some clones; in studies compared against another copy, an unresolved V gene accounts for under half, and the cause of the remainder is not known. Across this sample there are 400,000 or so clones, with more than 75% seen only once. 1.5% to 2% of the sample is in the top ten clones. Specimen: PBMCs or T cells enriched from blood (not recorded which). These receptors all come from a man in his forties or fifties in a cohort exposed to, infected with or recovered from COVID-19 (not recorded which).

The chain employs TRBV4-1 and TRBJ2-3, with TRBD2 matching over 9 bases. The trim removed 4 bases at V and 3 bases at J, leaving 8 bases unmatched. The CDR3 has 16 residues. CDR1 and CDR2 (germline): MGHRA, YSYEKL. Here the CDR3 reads CASSRLAGVRTDTQYF. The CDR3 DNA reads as TGCGCCAGCAGCCGGTTAGCGGGAGTGAGGACAGATACGCAGTATTTT.

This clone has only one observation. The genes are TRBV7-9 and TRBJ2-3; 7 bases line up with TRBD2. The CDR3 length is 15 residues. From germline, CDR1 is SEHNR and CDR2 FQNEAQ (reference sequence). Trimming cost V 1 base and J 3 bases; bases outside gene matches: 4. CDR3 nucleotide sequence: TGTGCCAGCAGCTTAGGTCTGGGGGGGACAGATACGCAGTATTTT. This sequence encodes CASSLGLGGTDTQYF.

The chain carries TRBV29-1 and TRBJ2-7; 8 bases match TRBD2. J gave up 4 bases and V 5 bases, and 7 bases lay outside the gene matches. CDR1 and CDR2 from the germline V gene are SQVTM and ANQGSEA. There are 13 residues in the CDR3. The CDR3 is CSVSITSGYEQYF. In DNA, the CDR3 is TGCAGCGTTTCCATCACTAGCGGATACGAGCAGTACTTC.

The DNA of the CDR3 is TGTGCCAGTAGTCCATCAGACATCTATGGCTACACCTTC. Translated, it gives CASSPSDIYGYTF. The gene calls are TRBV19 and TRBJ1-2; no firm D call. Germline loops: CDR1 LNHDA, CDR2 SQIVND (reference sequence). V was cut by 5 bases and J by 4 bases, with 11 bases left in between. The length of the CDR3 is 13 residues.

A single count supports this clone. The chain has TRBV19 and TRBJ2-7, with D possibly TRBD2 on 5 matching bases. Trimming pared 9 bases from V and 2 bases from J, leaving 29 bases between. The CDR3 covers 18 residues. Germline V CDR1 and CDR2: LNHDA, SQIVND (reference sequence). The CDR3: CASSSSYPKSGRAYEQYF. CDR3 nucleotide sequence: TGTGCCAGCTCAAGTAGTTACCCCAAAAGCGGACGTGCCTACGAGCAGTACTTC.

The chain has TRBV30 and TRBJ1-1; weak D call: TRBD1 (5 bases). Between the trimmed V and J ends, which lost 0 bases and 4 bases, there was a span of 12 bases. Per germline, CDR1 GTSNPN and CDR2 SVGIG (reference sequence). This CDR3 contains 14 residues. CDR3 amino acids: CAWSVTGISTEAFF. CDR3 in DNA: TGTGCCTGGAGTGTCACAGGTATCAGCACTGAAGCTTTCTTT.

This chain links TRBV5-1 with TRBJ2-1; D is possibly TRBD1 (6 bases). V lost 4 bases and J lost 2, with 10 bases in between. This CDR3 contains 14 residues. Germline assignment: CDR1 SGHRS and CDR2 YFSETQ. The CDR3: CASSLDSTYNEQFF. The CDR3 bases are TGCGCCAGCAGCCTGGACAGCACCTACAATGAGCAGTTCTTC. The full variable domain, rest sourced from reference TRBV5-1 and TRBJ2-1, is KAGVTQTPRYLIKTRGQQVTLSCSPISGHRSVSWYQQTPGQGLQFLFEYFSETQRNKGNFPGRFSGRQFSNSRSEMNVSTLELGDSALYLCASSLDSTYNEQFFGPGTRLTVL.

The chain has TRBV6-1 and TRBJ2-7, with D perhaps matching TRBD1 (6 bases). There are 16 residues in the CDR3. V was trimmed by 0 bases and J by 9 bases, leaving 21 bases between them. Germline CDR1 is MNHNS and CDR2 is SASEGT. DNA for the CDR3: TGTGCCAGCAGTGAAGCGCATCACAGGGAGCTACGAGGGCAGTACTTC. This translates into CASSEAHHRELRGQYF.

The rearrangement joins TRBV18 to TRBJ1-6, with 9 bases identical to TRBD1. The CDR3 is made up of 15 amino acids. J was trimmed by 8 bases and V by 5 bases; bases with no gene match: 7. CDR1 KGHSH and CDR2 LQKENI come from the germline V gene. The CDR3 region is CASSASTGGDSPLHF. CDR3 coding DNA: TGTGCCAGCTCAGCATCGACAGGGGGTGATTCACCCCTCCACTTT.

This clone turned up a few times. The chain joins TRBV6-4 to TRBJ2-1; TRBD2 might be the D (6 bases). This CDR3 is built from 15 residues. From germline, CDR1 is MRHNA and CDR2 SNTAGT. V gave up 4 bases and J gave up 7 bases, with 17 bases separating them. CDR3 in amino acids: CASSADGGAVNEQFF. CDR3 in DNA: TGTGCCAGCAGTGCGGACGGAGGGGCTGTGAATGAGCAGTTCTTC.

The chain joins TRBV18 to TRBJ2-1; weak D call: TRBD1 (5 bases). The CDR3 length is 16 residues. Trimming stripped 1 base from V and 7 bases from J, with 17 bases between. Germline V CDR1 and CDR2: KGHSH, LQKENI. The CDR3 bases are TGTGCCAGCTCACCACAGCAGGGTAGGTTAGGGAATGAGCAGTTCTTC. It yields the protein CASSPQQGRLGNEQFF.

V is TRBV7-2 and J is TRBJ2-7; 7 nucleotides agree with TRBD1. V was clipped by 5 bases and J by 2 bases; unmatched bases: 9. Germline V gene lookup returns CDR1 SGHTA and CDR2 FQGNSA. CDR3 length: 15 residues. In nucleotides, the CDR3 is TGTGCCAGCAGCCCAGGGACAGCTAAAACCTACGAGCAGTACTTC. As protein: CASSPGTAKTYEQYF.

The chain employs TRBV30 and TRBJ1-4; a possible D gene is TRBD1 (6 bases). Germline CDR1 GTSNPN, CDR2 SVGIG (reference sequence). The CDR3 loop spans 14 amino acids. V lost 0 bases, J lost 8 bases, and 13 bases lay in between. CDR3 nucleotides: TGTGCCTGGAGTGTATGGGCAGGGGAGGAAAAACTGTTTTTT. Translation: CAWSVWAGEEKLFF.

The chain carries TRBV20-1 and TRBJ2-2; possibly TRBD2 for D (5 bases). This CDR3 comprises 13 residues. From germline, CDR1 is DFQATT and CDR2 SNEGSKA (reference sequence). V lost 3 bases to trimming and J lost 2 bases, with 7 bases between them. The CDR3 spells CSASTSNTGELFF. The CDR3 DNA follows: TGCAGTGCTAGTACTAGTAACACCGGGGAGCTGTTTTTT.

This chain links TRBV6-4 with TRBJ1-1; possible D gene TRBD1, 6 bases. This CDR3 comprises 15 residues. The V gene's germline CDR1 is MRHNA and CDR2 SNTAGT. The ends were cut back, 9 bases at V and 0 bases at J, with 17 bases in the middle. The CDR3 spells CARRWTAAMNTEAFF. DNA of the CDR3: TGTGCCAGACGGTGGACAGCAGCCATGAACACTGAAGCTTTCTTT.

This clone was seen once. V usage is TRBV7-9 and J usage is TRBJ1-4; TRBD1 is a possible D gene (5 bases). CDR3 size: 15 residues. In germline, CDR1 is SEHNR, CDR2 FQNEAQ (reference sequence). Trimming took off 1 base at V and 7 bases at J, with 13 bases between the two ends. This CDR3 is CASSLGGPLGEKLFF. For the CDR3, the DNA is TGTGCCAGCAGCTTAGGGGGCCCCTTGGGTGAAAAACTGTTTTTT. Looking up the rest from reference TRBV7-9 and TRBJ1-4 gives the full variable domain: DTGVSQNPRHKITKRGQNVTFRCDPISEHNRLYWYRQTLGQGPEFLTYFQNEAQLEKSRLLSDRFSAERPKGSFSTLEIQRTEQGDSAMYLCASSLGGPLGEKLFFGSGTQLSVL.

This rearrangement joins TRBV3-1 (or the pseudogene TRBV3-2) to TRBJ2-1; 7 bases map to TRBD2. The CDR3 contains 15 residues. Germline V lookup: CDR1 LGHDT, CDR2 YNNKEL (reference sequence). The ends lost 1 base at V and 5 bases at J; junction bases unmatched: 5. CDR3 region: CASSQGPGTNNEQFF. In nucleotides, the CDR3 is TGTGCCAGCAGCCAAGGACCCGGGACTAACAATGAGCAGTTCTTC.